This T cell receptor beta chain was recovered during a study of blood T cell repertoires in COVID-19. Study at large: From the United States, Italy and Spain came samples of acute and convalescent COVID-19. Sources were T cells, B-cell-depleted T cells, or PBMCs; the material itself was cDNA or gDNA.

Under the authors' procedure: The authors estimated nucleated cell counts from reference gene primer amplification. TCRdb's copy holds only in-frame clones and misses some; the assay was immunoSEQ multiplex PCR. V, J and clone size are taken as reported in that table, and D and trimming were inferred from the DNA itself. Counted here are 65,000 to 90,000 clones, around 82% occurring once; the ten biggest clones make up 8% to 13%. Germline lookup yields CDR1 MNHEY and CDR2 SVGEGT. The CDR3 sequence is 15 residues long. Trimming removed 6 bases from V and 7 bases from J; junction bases left unmatched: 12.

The receptor comes from a man in his 60s with acute or convalescent COVID-19. Sequenced material: peripheral blood. This chain links TRBV6-2 or TRBV6-3 with TRBJ2-3; 8 nucleotides agree with TRBD2. The CDR3 sequence is CASSTSGRVGYTQYF. CDR3 coding DNA: TGTGCCAGCAGCACGAGCGGGAGAGTGGGTTATACGCAGTATTTT.